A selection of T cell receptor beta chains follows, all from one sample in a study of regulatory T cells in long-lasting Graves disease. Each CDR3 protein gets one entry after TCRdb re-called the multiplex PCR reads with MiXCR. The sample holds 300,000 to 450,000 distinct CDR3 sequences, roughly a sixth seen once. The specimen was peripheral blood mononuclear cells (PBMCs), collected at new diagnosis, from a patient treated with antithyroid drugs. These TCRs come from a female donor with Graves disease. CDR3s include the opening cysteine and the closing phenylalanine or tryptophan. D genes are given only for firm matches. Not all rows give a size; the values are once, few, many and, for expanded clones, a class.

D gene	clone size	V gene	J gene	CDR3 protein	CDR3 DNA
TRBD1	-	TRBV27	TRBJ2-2	CASAPGQASTGELFF	TGTGCCTCTGCCCCGGGACAGGCGTCCACCGGGGAGCTGTTTTTT
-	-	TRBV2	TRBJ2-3	CASQSDNGLFTDTQYF	TGTGCCAGCCAAAGCGACAACGGACTGTTCACAGATACGCAGTATTTT
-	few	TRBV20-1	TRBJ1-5	CSASALTGNQPQHF	TGCAGTGCGTCGGCCCTAACGGGCAATCAGCCCCAGCATTTT
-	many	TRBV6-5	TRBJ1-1	CASSYSGGGWFF	TGTGCCAGCAGTTATTCCGGGGGGGGTTGGTTCTTT
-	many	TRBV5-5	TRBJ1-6	CASSLPADYSPLHF	TGTGCCAGCAGCTTACCCGCGGACTATTCACCCCTCCACTTT
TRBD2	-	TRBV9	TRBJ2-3	CASSVPSAGGTDTQYF	TGTGCCAGCAGTGTCCCCTCAGCGGGGGGGACAGATACGCAGTATTTT
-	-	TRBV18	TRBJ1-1	CASSPPRLLNMNTEAFF	TGTGCCAGCTCACCACCGCGATTACTCAACATGAACACTGAAGCTTTCTTT
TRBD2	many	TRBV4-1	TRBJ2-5	CASSGLAGRPTGETQYF	TGCGCCAGCAGCGGACTAGCGGGGCGACCCACGGGAGAGACCCAGTACTTC
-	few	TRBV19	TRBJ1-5	CASSAFSNQPQHF	TGTGCCAGTAGTGCCTTTAGCAATCAGCCCCAGCATTTT
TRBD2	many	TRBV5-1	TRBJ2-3	CASSDGDYTDTQYF	TGCGCCAGCAGCGACGGGGACTACACAGATACGCAGTATTTT
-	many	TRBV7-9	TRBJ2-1	CASSLAIRYNEQFF	TGTGCCAGCAGCTTAGCGATCCGGTACAATGAGCAGTTCTTC
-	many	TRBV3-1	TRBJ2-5	CASSHPDSEETQYF	TGTGCCAGCAGCCATCCGGACAGTGAAGAGACCCAGTACTTC
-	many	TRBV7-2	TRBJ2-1	CASSLPVGGHNEQFF	TGTGCCAGCAGCTTACCCGTTGGAGGCCACAATGAGCAGTTCTTC
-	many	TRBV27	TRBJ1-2	CASSPSRQYGYTF	TGTGCCAGCAGTCCCTCGCGACAATATGGCTACACCTTC
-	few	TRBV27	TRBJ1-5	CASSLGGDHQPQHF	TGTGCCAGCAGTTTAGGTGGGGACCATCAGCCCCAGCATTTT
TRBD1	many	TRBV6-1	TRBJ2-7	CALGRDSSYEQYF	TGTGCCCTGGGCAGGGACAGTTCCTACGAGCAGTACTTC